These 8 T cell receptor beta chains were sequenced from one sample in a study of cytomegalovirus exposure and HLA in healthy donors (dated by TCRdb to about 2017). The library was obtained by the immunoSEQ multiplex PCR assay. The multiplex PCR relied on a mix of 60 forward primers for TCR Vbeta segments and 13 reverse primers for TCR Jbeta segments. TCRdb stores this immuneACCESS table with in-frame sequences only. Part of the clones is absent; in the studies checked, under half of the shortfall reflects unresolved V genes, and no reason is known for the rest. This sample holds 80,000 to 95,000 clones; around 70% were observed only once. Over 13% of the sample comes from the top ten. Specimen: PBMCs. These receptor sequences come from a woman between 45 and 65 years old in good health and CMV-seropositive.

This rearrangement joins TRBV4-2 to TRBJ1-3; tentative D call: TRBD1 (6 bases). Between the trimmed V and J ends, which lost 2 bases and 4 bases, there was a span of 12 bases. The CDR3 contains 15 residues. Germline loops: CDR1 LGHNA, CDR2 YNFKEQ. CDR3 loop: CASSQSTGKGNTIYF. Here the CDR3 DNA reads TGTGCCAGCAGCCAATCGACAGGCAAGGGAAACACCATATATTTT.

The J gene is TRBJ2-3, the V gene TRBV2; maybe TRBD2 (5 bases). Looked up from germline, CDR1 is SNHLY and CDR2 is FYNNEI. V was cut by 6 bases and J by 12 bases, with 16 bases left in between. The CDR3 has 12 residues. The CDR3 protein is CASSEGSISQYF. CDR3 nucleotides: TGTGCCAGCAGCGAGGGAAGTATCAGTCAGTATTTT.

V usage is TRBV5-8 and J usage is TRBJ1-5, with D hard to call. With 6 bases removed from V and 5 bases from J, the gap between germline ends came to 15 bases. The CDR3 is 14 residues long. Germline V gene lookup returns CDR1 SGHTS and CDR2 YDEGEE. The CDR3 region has the DNA TGTGCCAGCAACGCACGGAGGGCGGATCAGCCCCAGCATTTT. This translates into CASNARRADQPQHF.

The chain couples TRBV7-3 to TRBJ1-1; unclear D gene. The CDR3 is 14 amino acids. Germline V CDR1 and CDR2: SGHTA, FQGTGA. Between the trimmed V and J ends, which lost 5 bases and 1 base, there was a span of 11 bases. The chain's CDR3 is CASSPQAGNTEAFF. CDR3 in DNA: TGTGCCAGCAGCCCTCAGGCAGGGAACACTGAAGCTTTCTTT.

V is TRBV28 and J is TRBJ1-5; D unresolved. This CDR3 spans 12 amino acids. V was trimmed by 3 bases and J by 8 bases, leaving 8 bases between them. Germline CDR1 is MDHEN and CDR2 is SYDVKM. The CDR3 is CASSLSVEPQHF. The CDR3 region has the DNA TGTGCCAGCAGTTTGAGTGTTGAGCCCCAGCATTTT.

This rearrangement joins TRBV5-1 to TRBJ1-1; unclear D gene. Germline V gene sequence: CDR1 SGHRS, CDR2 YFSETQ. V lost 0 bases, J lost 3 bases, and 6 bases lay in between. This CDR3 is 13 amino acids long. CDR3 residues: CASSLGTYTEAFF. DNA for the CDR3: TGCGCCAGCAGCTTGGGCACTTACACTGAAGCTTTCTTT.

The chain has TRBV19 and TRBJ2-5; 12 bases are a match to TRBD2. Judging by the DNA end, TRBJ2-7 fits better; the J call may be wrong. This CDR3 region has 15 residues. Germline values: CDR1 LNHDA, CDR2 SQIVND (reference sequence). This CDR3 reads CASSTLAGGTYEQYF. CDR3 sequence (DNA): TGTGCCAGTAGTACCCTAGCGGGAGGGACTTACGAGCAGTACTTC.

Concerning this clone itself: The junction does not match germline at one end; this may be a read error. The chain links TRBV7-9 to TRBJ2-5; 7 nucleotides align to TRBD2. The CDR3 is 12 amino acids. Germline CDR1 is SEHNR and CDR2 is FQNEAQ (reference sequence). CDR3 in amino acids: CSSSLGGGEQYF. CDR3 DNA sequence: TGTTCCAGCAGCTTAGGCGGGGGTGAGCAGTACTTC. Using reference TRBV7-9 and TRBJ2-5 for the parts outside the CDR3, the full variable domain is DTGVSQNPRHKITKRGQNVTFRCDPISEHNRLYWYRQTLGQGPEFLTYFQNEAQLEKSRLLSDRFSAERPKGSFSTLEIQRTEQGDSAMYLCSSSLGGGEQYFGPGTRLLVL.